This TCR beta chain was sequenced in a study of T cell responses to AZD1222 COVID-19 vaccine. Study-wide findings and caveats: There were repertoire samples only from the period after the peak T cell response. Females outnumbered males among donors, who were mostly white British; clonal diversity was possibly underestimated. Unmutated variant regions are reportedly the target of nearly half of TCRs that are spike-specific.

This table comes from immunoSEQ multiplex PCR, and its TCRdb copy is limited to in-frame clones, with some not included. The repertoire holds roughly 150,000 clones, with approximately 90% as singletons. For this clone: What it binds is not known.

V lost 4 bases to trimming and J lost 1 base, with 17 bases between them. The germline V gene has CDR1 SGHDT and CDR2 YYEEEE. The length of the CDR3 is 16 residues. The gene calls are TRBV5-6 and TRBJ1-2, with D tentatively TRBD1 (6 bases). The input for sequencing was peripheral blood, taken on day 0 of AZD1222 vaccination. This sequence originates from an adult in good health. The CDR3 sequence is CASSGGRGFVNYGYTF. DNA of the CDR3: TGTGCCAGCAGCGGGGGCCGGGGTTTTGTTAACTATGGCTACACCTTC.